The sequence of this T cell receptor (beta chain) was determined in a study of a mutant IDH1 vaccine in newly diagnosed glioma. The length of the CDR3 is 13 residues. The V gene lost 0 bases and the J gene lost 6 bases, with 6 bases spanning the gap. CDR1 and CDR2 from the germline V gene are LNHDA and SQIVND (reference sequence). The time point was: baseline, week 1 (first vaccination visit). The treatment is: pre-vaccination baseline after standard-of-care therapy. The donors had new WHO grade 3 or 4 astrocytomas; these were IDH1-mutant and ATRX-lost. Measured with immunoSEQ multiplex PCR; TCRdb has only the in-frame clones, and not every one. Of 95,000 to 100,000 clones listed, roughly 90% are singletons.

J is TRBJ1-5 and V is TRBV19, with D possibly TRBD1 on 5 matching bases. The material sequenced was PBMCs, taken from a glioma patient treated with radiotherapy, temozolomide or both. This sequence originates from a woman aged 45 to 65 with glioma. The CDR3 spells CASSIEGGQPQHF. CDR3 sequence (DNA): TGTGCCAGTAGTATAGAGGGGGGTCAGCCCCAGCATTTT. Looking up the rest from reference TRBV19 and TRBJ1-5 gives the full variable domain: DGGITQSPKYLFRKEGQNVTLSCEQNLNHDAMYWYRQDPGQGLRLIYYSQIVNDFQKGDIAEGYSVSREKKESFPLTVTSAQKNPTAFYLCASSIEGGQPQHFGDGTRLSIL.